The T cell receptor beta chain under discussion was sequenced for a study of vaccination and CD4 T cells after COVID-19. General study findings and limits: In median terms, SARS-CoV-2-reactive clonotypes went from roughly 22 to 38, a nonsignificant rise. Convalescent patients' median share of reactive clones seen only post-vaccination was around 84%.

TCRdb processed the PCR reads anew with MiXCR; each CDR3 protein has one entry. Among tens of thousands of distinct CDR3 sequences listed, under 60% were seen once. A word on this clonotype: As yet, its antigen is unknown.

Germline CDR1 MNHNS, CDR2 SASEGT. Trimming left V 3 bases short and J 8 bases short, with 10 bases between. The CDR3 is 12 residues long. This specimen consisted of CD4+ T cells from blood, obtained before SARS-CoV-2 vaccination. This receptor was identified in a human donor who had recovered from COVID-19. This chain links TRBV6-1 with TRBJ1-2; D gene ambiguous. The CDR3 DNA follows: TGTGCCAGCAGTGACAGCGGTAGAGGCTACACCTTC. Amino acids: CASSDSGRGYTF.